The clone carrying this T cell receptor (beta chain) has more than one count but fewer than ten. Its target is not known. The V end lost 6 bases, the J end lost 0 bases, and 15 bases lay between the germline ends. The CDR3 is 16 residues long. Germline CDR1 reads SNHLY; CDR2 reads FYNNEI. Treatment in this sample: randomized to nivolumab then ipilimumab (arm A) or the reverse (arm B). Generated by immunoSEQ multiplex PCR, the TCRdb table keeps only in-frame clones and is missing some. The data show about 37,000 clones, 32% seen once. The data are from a study of sequential checkpoint blockade in melanoma. Study summary: TCRβ was sequenced from DNA of about 94 pretreatment tumors. Study observations and caveats: In arm A, pretreatment tumor clonality was associated with response.

The chain combines TRBV2 with TRBJ2-4; the D gene could be TRBD1 or TRBD2 (7 bases each). This clonotype was obtained from a human donor with melanoma. Here the sequenced sample was tumor tissue (inferred from file names), taken from a patient given nivolumab and ipilimumab in sequence. CDR3 sequence: CASRAGQTLAKNIQYF. The CDR3 bases are TGTGCCAGCAGAGCGGGACAGACCCTAGCCAAAAACATTCAGTACTTC.